This TCR beta chain comes out of a study of blood T cell repertoires in COVID-19. Study overall: The United States, Italy and Spain supplied acute and convalescent COVID-19 samples. PBMCs, B-cell-depleted T cells, or T cells were the source of the cDNA or gDNA that made up the material.

Method: immunoSEQ multiplex PCR; TCRdb's copy keeps in-frame clones and lacks some. The sample has around 190,000 clones, under 80% seen once. The TCR originated in a woman between 50 and 59 years old with acute or convalescent COVID-19. The material sequenced was peripheral blood.

DNA of the CDR3: TGTGCCAGCATCCTAACAGGGTCCTACACCGGGGAGCTGTTTTTT. Translation: CASILTGSYTGELFF. This chain links TRBV7-2 with TRBJ2-2; D is perhaps TRBD1 (6 bases). Trimming shortened V by 7 bases and J by 3 bases, and 15 bases separated the two germline ends. The CDR3 sequence is 15 residues long. Germline CDR1 is SGHTA and CDR2 is FQGNSA.